The 20 T cell receptor beta chains below all came from one sample that was sequenced in a study of T cell changes during pregnancy in multiple sclerosis. Clones were sequenced by immunoSEQ multiplex PCR, and TCRdb holds only the in-frame ones, with some missing. The sample records over 60,000 clones, almost 97% being singletons. Sequencing was performed on CD8+ T cells from peripheral blood mononuclear cells, taken after pregnancy. Receptor source: a female donor with multiple sclerosis, enrolled in a pregnancy study.

The chain joins TRBV2 to TRBJ2-1; 11 nucleotides line up with TRBD2. Germline V gene sequence: CDR1 SNHLY, CDR2 FYNNEI. The CDR3 loop spans 11 amino acids. V shed 10 bases and J 12 bases; nucleotides not matched to a gene: 5. The CDR3 region is CAKRLAGLQFF. The CDR3, as DNA: TGTGCCAAACGACTAGCGGGACTGCAGTTCTTC.

The CDR3 coding sequence is TGTGCCAGCAGCTTCGGTTCAGGGACTAGTCGGGAGCAGTACTTC. This translates into CASSFGSGTSREQYF. The chain carries TRBV11-2 and TRBJ2-7, with 8 nucleotides matching TRBD2. The germline V gene encodes CDR1 SGHAT and CDR2 FQNNGV. The CDR3 runs to 15 residues. V lost 3 bases to trimming and J lost 7 bases; unmatched junction nucleotides: 11.

The chain is built from TRBV7-9 and TRBJ2-7; D is ambiguous. The germline V gene has CDR1 SEHNR and CDR2 FQNEAQ (reference sequence). Trimming removed 4 bases from V and 1 base from J, with 17 bases in between. There are 16 residues in the CDR3. CDR3 amino acids: CASSSSRGPSSYEQYF. CDR3 DNA sequence: TGTGCCAGCAGCTCCTCTCGTGGGCCATCTTCCTACGAGCAGTACTTC.

V and J are TRBV2 and TRBJ2-3; D gene uncertain. CDR1 and CDR2 (germline): SNHLY, FYNNEI. This CDR3 spans 13 amino acids. Trimming pared 6 bases from V and 1 base from J, leaving 8 bases between. CDR3 sequence reads: CASSRLGTDTQYF. The CDR3 bases are TGTGCCAGCAGCAGGCTGGGCACAGATACGCAGTATTTT.

This rearrangement joins TRBV5-1 to TRBJ1-1; D is ambiguous. The length of the CDR3 is 14 residues. Germline V gene data show CDR1 as SGHRS and CDR2 as YFSETQ. V dropped 3 bases and J dropped 0 bases, with 9 bases sitting between them. CDR3 sequence: CASSSGRLNTEAFF. Written as DNA, the CDR3 is TGCGCCAGCAGCTCCGGTCGGTTGAACACTGAAGCTTTCTTT.

The chain couples TRBV27 to TRBJ2-7, with 7 nucleotides matching TRBD2. This CDR3 is 14 amino acids long. Germline loops: CDR1 MNHEY, CDR2 SMNVEV (reference sequence). V gave up 0 bases and J gave up 3 bases; unmatched junction bases: 2. The CDR3 coding sequence is TGTGCCAGCAGTTTATCCCCTAGCGGCTACGAGCAGTACTTC. Protein product: CASSLSPSGYEQYF.

This chain connects TRBV4-2 to TRBJ1-1; D not resolved. V shed 0 bases and J shed 7 bases, with 12 bases lying between them. The CDR3 contains 14 residues. CDR1 is LGHNA and CDR2 is YNFKEQ in the germline V gene. Here the CDR3 reads CASSQESLSGEAFF. The CDR3 nucleotides are TGTGCCAGCAGCCAAGAGAGCCTCTCAGGTGAAGCTTTCTTT.

V usage is TRBV4-1 and J usage is TRBJ2-5; D is unclear. With 0 bases removed from V and 4 bases from J, the gap between germline ends came to 12 bases. The CDR3 is 15 residues long. Germline V gives CDR1 MGHRA, CDR2 YSYEKL. As DNA, the CDR3 is TGCGCCAGCAGCCAAGATAAGTCGACATTAGAGACCCAGTACTTC. It yields the protein CASSQDKSTLETQYF.

The chain links TRBV2 to TRBJ2-4; D not resolved. The CDR3 has 14 amino acids. The germline CDR1 and CDR2 sequences are SNHLY and FYNNEI. V was shortened by 1 base and J by 0 bases, with 4 bases between the two germline ends. CDR3 region: CASSEVLAKNIQYF. The CDR3, as DNA: TGTGCCAGCAGTGAAGTACTAGCCAAAAACATTCAGTACTTC.

V and J are TRBV6-1 and TRBJ2-7; D possibly corresponds to TRBD1 (5 bases). This CDR3 comprises 16 residues. The V end was cut by 2 bases, the J end by 5 bases, with 19 bases between. Germline values: CDR1 MNHNS, CDR2 SASEGT. In DNA, the CDR3 is TGTGCCAGCAGTGAATTTCCCGTCAGGGTGAGGCACGAGCAGTACTTC. This sequence encodes CASSEFPVRVRHEQYF.

V gene TRBV7-9 combines with J gene TRBJ2-7; perhaps TRBD2 as D (7 bases). There are 13 residues in the CDR3. Germline assignment: CDR1 SEHNR and CDR2 FQNEAQ (reference sequence). V lost 4 bases to trimming and J lost 2 bases, with 9 bases between them. CDR3 amino acids: CASSYGGPYEQYF. CDR3 nucleotide sequence: TGTGCCAGCAGCTACGGGGGGCCCTACGAGCAGTACTTC.

The chain links TRBV6-1 to TRBJ2-1; TRBD1 matches at 8 bases. Germline V lookup: CDR1 MNHNS, CDR2 SASEGT. The V segment lost 6 bases and the J segment 1 base; nucleotides outside the gene matches: 2. CDR3 length equals 14 residues. CDR3 sequence: CASRTGGSYNEQFF. DNA for the CDR3: TGTGCCAGCAGAACAGGGGGATCCTACAATGAGCAGTTCTTC.

This chain connects TRBV7-9 to TRBJ1-2; a possible D gene is TRBD1 (6 bases). The CDR3 extends over 13 amino acids. Trimming pared 6 bases from V and 4 bases from J, leaving 12 bases between. The germline CDR1 and CDR2 sequences are SEHNR and FQNEAQ (reference sequence). CDR3 nucleotide sequence: TGTGCCAGCAGTCACGGACAGTCCTATGGCTACACCTTC. The encoded protein is CASSHGQSYGYTF.

The chain recombines TRBV28 with TRBJ2-6; D remains ambiguous. CDR1 MDHEN and CDR2 SYDVKM come from the germline V gene. V shed 4 bases and J shed 0 bases, with 7 bases lying between them. The CDR3 contains 15 residues. CDR3 DNA sequence: TGTGCCAGCAGTTCCAAACACTCTGGGGCCAACGTCCTGACTTTC. Translating gives CASSSKHSGANVLTF.

The V and J genes are TRBV4-1 and TRBJ2-7, with D unclear. The CDR3 sequence is 13 residues long. The V end was cut by 0 bases, the J end by 5 bases, with 8 bases between. Germline assignment: CDR1 MGHRA and CDR2 YSYEKL. The CDR3: CASSQDLPDEQYF. CDR3 bases: TGCGCCAGCAGCCAAGATCTTCCGGACGAGCAGTACTTC.

This chain uses TRBV9 with TRBJ2-3; TRBD2 matches at 7 bases. J lost 1 base, V lost 0 bases, and 8 bases had no gene match. Germline CDR1 and CDR2: SGDLS and YYNGEE. The CDR3 is made up of 17 amino acids. The chain's CDR3 is CASSVDGTTFGTDTQYF. The CDR3 coding sequence is TGTGCCAGCAGCGTAGACGGGACTACCTTCGGCACAGATACGCAGTATTTT.

The chain links TRBV19 to TRBJ2-7; possible D gene TRBD1, 5 bases. This CDR3 contains 14 residues. V was clipped by 6 bases and J by 0 bases, with 12 bases between them. Germline-derived CDR1 and CDR2 are LNHDA and SQIVND (reference sequence). In nucleotides, the CDR3 is TGTGCCAGTAGCTGGTCTGACAGCTCCTACGAGCAGTACTTC. It is translated as CASSWSDSSYEQYF.

The chain has TRBV6-5 and TRBJ2-7, with TRBD1 matching 10 bases. The length of the CDR3 is 13 residues. The trim removed 5 bases at V and 6 bases at J, leaving 4 bases unmatched. Germline CDR1 reads MNHEY; CDR2 reads SVGAGI. In DNA, the CDR3 is TGTGCCAGCAGTAACCGGGACAGGGGCGAGCAGTACTTC. It translates to CASSNRDRGEQYF.

This sequence joins TRBV2 and TRBJ1-2, with 10 nucleotides matching TRBD1. V was clipped by 4 bases and J by 8 bases; unmatched bases: 4. This CDR3 spans 13 amino acids. The germline CDR1 and CDR2 sequences are SNHLY and FYNNEI. In DNA, the CDR3 is TGTGCCAGCAGTGGACAGGGGGCTGACGGCTACACCTTC. The encoded protein is CASSGQGADGYTF. Full variable domain (missing parts from reference TRBV2 and TRBJ1-2): EPEVTQTPSHQVTQMGQEVILRCVPISNHLYFYWYRQILGQKVEFLVSFYNNEISEKSEIFDDQFSVERPDGSNFTLKIRSTKLEDSAMYFCASSGQGADGYTFGSGTRLTVV.

The gene calls are TRBV2 and TRBJ1-1, with 11 bases lining up with TRBD1. The CDR3 sequence is 13 residues long. V was clipped by 11 bases and J by 4 bases; unmatched bases: 6. Germline V gene sequence: CDR1 SNHLY, CDR2 FYNNEI. Here the CDR3 reads CASTGTGGTEAFF. The CDR3, as DNA: TGTGCCTCGACCGGGACAGGGGGCACTGAAGCTTTCTTT.